This TCR beta chain originates from a study of T cells in Graves' hyperthyroidism and ophthalmopathy. The study's findings and limits: The authors' 13 V-J model separated ophthalmopathy from stable hyperthyroidism. Within blood appeared most thyroid clonotypes that had expanded above 0.001. The model made its ophthalmopathy prediction, and onset followed a median around six months later.

A Clinical Activity Score of at least 3, a NOSPECS grade of at least 4 and a duration under 3 months were recorded in the ophthalmopathy patients. By frequency in the sample, this clonotype is medium-sized. Its antigen remains unidentified. The germline gives CDR1 SNHLY, CDR2 FYNNEI. Trimming removed 8 bases at V and 4 bases at J, with 19 bases between. This CDR3 is built from 15 residues. There were TCR beta CDR3 regions amplified from RNA transcripts. HTBI primers drove first-round RT-PCR of the TCR CDR3. TCRdb re-called the multiplex PCR reads through MiXCR, storing one row per CDR3 protein. The sample consists of some 50,000 distinct CDR3 sequences, roughly 50% of them appearing once.

Sequences were obtained from blood. The receptor comes from a woman in her forties or fifties with Graves' ophthalmopathy. The chain carries TRBV2 and TRBJ2-3; tentatively, D is TRBD2 (7 bases). For the CDR3, the DNA is TGTGCCAGCGCCCTGTCGGGGGGCTTTCCAGATACGCAGTATTTT. It encodes CASALSGGFPDTQYF.